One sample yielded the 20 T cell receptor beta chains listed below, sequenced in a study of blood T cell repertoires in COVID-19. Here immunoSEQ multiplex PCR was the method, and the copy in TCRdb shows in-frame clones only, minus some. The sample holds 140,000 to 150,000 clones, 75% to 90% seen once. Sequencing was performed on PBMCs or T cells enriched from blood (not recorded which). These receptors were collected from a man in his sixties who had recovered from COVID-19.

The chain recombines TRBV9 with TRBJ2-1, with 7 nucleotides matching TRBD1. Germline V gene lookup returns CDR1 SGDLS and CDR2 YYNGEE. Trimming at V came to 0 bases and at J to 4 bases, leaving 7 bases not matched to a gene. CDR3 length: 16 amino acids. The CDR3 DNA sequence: TGTGCCAGCAGCGTAGCTGGGACAGTGTTTTACAATGAGCAGTTCTTC. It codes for CASSVAGTVFYNEQFF.

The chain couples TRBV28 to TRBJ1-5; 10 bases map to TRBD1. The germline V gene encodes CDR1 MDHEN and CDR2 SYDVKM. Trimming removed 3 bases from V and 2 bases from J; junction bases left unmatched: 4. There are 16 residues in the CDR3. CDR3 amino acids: CASSLETGGGNQPQHF. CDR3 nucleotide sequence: TGTGCCAGCAGTTTGGAGACAGGGGGCGGCAATCAGCCCCAGCATTTT. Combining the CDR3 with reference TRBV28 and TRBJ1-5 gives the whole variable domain DVKVTQSSRYLVKRTGEKVFLECVQDMDHENMFWYRQDPGLGLRLIYFSYDVKMKEKGDIPEGYSVSREKKERFSLILESASTNQTSMYLCASSLETGGGNQPQHFGDGTRLSIL.

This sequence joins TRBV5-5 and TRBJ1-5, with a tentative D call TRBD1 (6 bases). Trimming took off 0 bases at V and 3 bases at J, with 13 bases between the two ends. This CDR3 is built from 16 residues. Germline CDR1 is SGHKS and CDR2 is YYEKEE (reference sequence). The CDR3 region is CASSLALWTVNQPQHF. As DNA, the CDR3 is TGTGCCAGCAGCTTGGCTCTTTGGACAGTCAATCAGCCCCAGCATTTT.

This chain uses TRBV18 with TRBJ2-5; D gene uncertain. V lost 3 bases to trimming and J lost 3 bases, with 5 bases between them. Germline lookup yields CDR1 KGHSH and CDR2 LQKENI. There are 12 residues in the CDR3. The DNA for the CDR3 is TGTGCCAGCTCACCCACTGAAGAGACCCAGTACTTC. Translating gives CASSPTEETQYF.

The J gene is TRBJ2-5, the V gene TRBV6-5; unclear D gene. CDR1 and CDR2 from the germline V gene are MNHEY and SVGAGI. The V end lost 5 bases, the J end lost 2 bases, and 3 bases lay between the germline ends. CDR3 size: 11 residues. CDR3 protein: CASSQQETQYF. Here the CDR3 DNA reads TGTGCCAGCAGTCAACAAGAGACCCAGTACTTC.

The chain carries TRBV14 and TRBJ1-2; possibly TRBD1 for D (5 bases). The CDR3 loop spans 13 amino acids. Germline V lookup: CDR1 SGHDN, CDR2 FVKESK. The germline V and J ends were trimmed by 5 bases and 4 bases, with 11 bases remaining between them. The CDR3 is CASSAGLVYGYTF. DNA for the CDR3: TGTGCCAGCAGCGCAGGGTTGGTCTATGGCTACACCTTC.

The DNA for the CDR3 is TGTGCCAGCAGCGAGGGCGGGTCCTACAATGAGCAGTTCTTC. It is translated as CASSEGGSYNEQFF. The chain carries TRBV7-8 and TRBJ2-1, with a weak D call TRBD2 (5 bases). The germline CDR1 and CDR2 sequences are SGHVS and FQNEAQ. V dropped 5 bases and J dropped 1 base, with 9 bases sitting between them. This CDR3 contains 14 residues.

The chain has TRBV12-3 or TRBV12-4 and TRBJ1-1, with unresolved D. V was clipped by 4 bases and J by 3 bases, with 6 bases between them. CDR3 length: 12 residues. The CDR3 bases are TGTGCCAGCAGTTACAGCTACACTGAAGCTTTCTTT. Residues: CASSYSYTEAFF.

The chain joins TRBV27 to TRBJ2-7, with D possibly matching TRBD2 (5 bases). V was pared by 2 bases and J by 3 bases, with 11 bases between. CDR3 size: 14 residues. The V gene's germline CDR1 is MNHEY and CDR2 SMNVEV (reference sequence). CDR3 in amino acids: CASSLRLSDYEQYF. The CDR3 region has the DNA TGTGCCAGCAGTTTAAGACTATCCGACTACGAGCAGTACTTC.

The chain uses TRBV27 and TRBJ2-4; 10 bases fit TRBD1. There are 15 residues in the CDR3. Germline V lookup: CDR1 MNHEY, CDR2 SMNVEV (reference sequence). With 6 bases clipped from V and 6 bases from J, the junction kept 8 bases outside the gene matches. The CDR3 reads CASRSPGQGTNIQYF. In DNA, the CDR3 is TGTGCCAGCAGAAGCCCGGGACAGGGGACAAACATTCAGTACTTC.

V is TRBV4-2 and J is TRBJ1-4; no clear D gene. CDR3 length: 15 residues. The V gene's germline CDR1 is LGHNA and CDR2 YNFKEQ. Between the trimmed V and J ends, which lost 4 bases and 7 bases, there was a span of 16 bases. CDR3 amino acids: CASSPGPTRGEKLFF. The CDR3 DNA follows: TGTGCCAGCAGCCCTGGCCCAACCCGGGGTGAAAAACTGTTTTTT.

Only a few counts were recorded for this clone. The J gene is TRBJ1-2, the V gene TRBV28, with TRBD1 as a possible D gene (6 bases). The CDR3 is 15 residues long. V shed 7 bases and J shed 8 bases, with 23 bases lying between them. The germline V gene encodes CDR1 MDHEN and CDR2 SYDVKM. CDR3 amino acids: CASNPRGGLNVGYTF. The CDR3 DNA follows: TGTGCCAGCAATCCAAGGGGGGGGCTTAATGTAGGCTACACCTTC.

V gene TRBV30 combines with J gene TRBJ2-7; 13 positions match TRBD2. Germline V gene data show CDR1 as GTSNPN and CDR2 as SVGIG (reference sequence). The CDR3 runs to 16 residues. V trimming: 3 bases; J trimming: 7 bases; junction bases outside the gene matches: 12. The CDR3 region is CAWSGGTSGAGGEQYF. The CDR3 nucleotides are TGTGCCTGGAGCGGGGGGACTAGCGGGGCAGGAGGGGAGCAGTACTTC.

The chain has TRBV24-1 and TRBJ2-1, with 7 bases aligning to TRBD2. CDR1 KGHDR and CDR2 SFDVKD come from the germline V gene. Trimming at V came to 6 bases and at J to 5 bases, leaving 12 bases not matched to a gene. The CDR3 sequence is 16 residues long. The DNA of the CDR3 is TGTGCCACCAGTAATCCGCTGGCGGGAGAGGACAATGAGCAGTTCTTC. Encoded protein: CATSNPLAGEDNEQFF.

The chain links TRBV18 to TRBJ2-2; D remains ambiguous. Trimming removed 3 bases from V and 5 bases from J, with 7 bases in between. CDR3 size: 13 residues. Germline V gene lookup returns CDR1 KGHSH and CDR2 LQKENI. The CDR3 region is CASSPTRTGELFF. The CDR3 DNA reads TGTGCCAGCTCACCGACACGAACCGGGGAGCTGTTTTTT.

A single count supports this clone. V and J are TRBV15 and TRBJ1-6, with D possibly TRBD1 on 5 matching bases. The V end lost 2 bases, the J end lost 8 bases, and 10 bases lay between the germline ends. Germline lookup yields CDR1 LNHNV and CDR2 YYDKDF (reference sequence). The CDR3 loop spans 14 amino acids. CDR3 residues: CATSRRTGDSPLHF. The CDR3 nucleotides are TGTGCCACCAGCAGAAGGACGGGGGATTCACCCCTCCACTTT.

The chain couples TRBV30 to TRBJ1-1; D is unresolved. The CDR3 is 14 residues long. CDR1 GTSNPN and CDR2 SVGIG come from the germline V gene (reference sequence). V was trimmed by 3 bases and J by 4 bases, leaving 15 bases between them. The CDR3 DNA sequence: TGTGCCTGGAGAGGCGGGTTGAAGAGCACTGAAGCTTTCTTT. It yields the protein CAWRGGLKSTEAFF.

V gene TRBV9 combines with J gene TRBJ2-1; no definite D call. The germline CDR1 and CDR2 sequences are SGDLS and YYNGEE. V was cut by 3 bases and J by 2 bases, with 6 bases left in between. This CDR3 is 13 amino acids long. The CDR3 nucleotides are TGTGCCAGCAGCGCCGGAGCCTACAATGAGCAGTTCTTC. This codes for CASSAGAYNEQFF.

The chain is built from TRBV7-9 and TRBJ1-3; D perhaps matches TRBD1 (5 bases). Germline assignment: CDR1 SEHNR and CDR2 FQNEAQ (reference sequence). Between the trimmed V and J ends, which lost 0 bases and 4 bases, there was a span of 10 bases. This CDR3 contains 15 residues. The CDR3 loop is CASSLAQGLGNTIYF. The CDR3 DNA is TGTGCCAGCAGCTTAGCGCAGGGTCTCGGAAACACCATATATTTT.

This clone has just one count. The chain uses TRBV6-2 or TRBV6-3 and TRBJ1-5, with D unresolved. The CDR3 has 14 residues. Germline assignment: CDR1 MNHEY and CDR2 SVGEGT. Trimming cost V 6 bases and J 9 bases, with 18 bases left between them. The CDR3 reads CASSPGHLSAPQHF. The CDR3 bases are TGTGCCAGCAGCCCGGGCCATTTATCCGCGCCCCAGCATTTT.